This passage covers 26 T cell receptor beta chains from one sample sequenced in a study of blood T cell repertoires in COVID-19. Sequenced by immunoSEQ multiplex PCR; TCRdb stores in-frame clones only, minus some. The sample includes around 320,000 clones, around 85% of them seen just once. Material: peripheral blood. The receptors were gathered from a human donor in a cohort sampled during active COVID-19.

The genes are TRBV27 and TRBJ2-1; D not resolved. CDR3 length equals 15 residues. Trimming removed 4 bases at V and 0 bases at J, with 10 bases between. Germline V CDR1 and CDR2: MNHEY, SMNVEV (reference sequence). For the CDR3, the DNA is TGTGCCAGCAGTTCAACACGAAGCTCCTACAATGAGCAGTTCTTC. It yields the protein CASSSTRSSYNEQFF.

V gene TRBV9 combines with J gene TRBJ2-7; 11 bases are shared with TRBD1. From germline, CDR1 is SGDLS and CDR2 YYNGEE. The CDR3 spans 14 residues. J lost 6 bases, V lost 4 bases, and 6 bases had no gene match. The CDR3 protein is CASSPTGQGGEQYF. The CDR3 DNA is TGTGCCAGCAGCCCAACGGGACAGGGGGGCGAGCAGTACTTC. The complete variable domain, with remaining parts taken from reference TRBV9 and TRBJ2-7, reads DSGVTQTPKHLITATGQRVTLRCSPRSGDLSVYWYQQSLDQGLQFLIQYYNGEERAKGNILERFSAQQFPDLHSELNLSSLELGDSALYFCASSPTGQGGEQYFGPGTRLTVT.

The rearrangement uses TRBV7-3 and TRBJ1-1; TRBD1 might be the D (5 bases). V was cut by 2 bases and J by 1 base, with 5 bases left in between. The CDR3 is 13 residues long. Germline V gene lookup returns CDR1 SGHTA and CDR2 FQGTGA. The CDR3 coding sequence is TGTGCCAGCAGCTTACAGGGGAACACTGAAGCTTTCTTT. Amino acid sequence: CASSLQGNTEAFF.

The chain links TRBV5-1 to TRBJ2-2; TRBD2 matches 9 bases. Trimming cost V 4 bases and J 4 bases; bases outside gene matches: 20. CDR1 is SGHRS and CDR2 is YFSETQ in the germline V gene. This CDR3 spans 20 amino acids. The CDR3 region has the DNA TGCGCCAGCAGCAAGATCCGGTGGCTAGCGGGGAAGTGGGGCACCGGGGAGCTGTTTTTT. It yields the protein CASSKIRWLAGKWGTGELFF.

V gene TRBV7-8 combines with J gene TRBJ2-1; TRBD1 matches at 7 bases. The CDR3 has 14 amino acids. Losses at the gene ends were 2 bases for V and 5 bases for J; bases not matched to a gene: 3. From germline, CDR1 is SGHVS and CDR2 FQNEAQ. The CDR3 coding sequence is TGTGCCAGCAGCTTAAGGGACAGAAACAATGAGCAGTTCTTC. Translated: CASSLRDRNNEQFF.

The CDR3 reads CASFRGKIGTGEAFF. The CDR3 nucleotides read TGTGCCAGCTTTAGGGGGAAAATTGGGACAGGTGAAGCTTTCTTT. The chain has TRBV6-5 and TRBJ1-1, with TRBD1 identical over 8 bases. This CDR3 region has 15 residues. Germline V lookup: CDR1 MNHEY, CDR2 SVGAGI. Trimming took 8 bases from V and 7 from J; bases not matched to a gene: 15.

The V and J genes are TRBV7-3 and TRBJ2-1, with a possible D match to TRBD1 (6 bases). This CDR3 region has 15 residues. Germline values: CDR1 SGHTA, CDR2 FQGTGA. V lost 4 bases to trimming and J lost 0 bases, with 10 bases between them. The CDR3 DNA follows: TGTGCCAGCAGCTCAGGACAGAGCTCCTACAATGAGCAGTTCTTC. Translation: CASSSGQSSYNEQFF.

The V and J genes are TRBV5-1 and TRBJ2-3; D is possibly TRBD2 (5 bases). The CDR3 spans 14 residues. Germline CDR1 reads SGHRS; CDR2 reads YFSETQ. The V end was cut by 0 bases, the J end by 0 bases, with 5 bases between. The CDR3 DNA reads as TGCGCCAGCAGCTTGGGGGAGAGCACAGATACGCAGTATTTT. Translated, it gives CASSLGESTDTQYF.

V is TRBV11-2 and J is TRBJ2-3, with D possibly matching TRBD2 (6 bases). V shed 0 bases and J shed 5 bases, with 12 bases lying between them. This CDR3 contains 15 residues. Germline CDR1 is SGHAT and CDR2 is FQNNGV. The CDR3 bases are TGTGCCAGCAGCTTAGATCAGGCGGGGCTAGATACGCAGTATTTT. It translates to CASSLDQAGLDTQYF.

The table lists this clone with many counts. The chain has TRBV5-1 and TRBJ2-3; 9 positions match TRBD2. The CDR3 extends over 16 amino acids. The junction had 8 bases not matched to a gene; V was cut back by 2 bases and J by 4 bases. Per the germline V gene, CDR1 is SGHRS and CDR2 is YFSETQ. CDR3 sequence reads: CASSFLMASGADTQYF. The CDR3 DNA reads TGCGCCAGCAGCTTTTTAATGGCTAGCGGGGCAGATACGCAGTATTTT.

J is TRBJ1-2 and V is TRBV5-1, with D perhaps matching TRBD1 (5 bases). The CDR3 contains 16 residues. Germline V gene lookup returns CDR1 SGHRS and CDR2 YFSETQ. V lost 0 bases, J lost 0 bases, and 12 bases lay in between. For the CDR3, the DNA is TGCGCCAGCAGCTTGGCCCGGGGGGATACTAACTATGGCTACACCTTC. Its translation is CASSLARGDTNYGYTF.

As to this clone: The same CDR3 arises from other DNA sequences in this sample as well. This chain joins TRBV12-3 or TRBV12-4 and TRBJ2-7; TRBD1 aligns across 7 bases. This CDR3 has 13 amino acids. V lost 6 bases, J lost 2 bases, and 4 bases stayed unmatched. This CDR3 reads CASRPTGTYEQYF. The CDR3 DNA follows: TGTGCCAGCAGGCCGACAGGGACCTACGAGCAGTACTTC.

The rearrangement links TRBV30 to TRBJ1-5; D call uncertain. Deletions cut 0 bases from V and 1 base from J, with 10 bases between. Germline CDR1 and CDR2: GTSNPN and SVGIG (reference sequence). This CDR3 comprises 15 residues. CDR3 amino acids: CAWSVRHTSNQPQHF. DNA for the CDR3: TGTGCCTGGAGTGTACGACACACCAGCAATCAGCCCCAGCATTTT.

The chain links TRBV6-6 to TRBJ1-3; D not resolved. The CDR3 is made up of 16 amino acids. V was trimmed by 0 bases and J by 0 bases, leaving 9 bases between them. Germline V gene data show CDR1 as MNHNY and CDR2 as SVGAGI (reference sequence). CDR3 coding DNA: TGTGCCAGCAGTTACTCTCCGGGTTCCTCTGGAAACACCATATATTTT. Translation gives CASSYSPGSSGNTIYF.

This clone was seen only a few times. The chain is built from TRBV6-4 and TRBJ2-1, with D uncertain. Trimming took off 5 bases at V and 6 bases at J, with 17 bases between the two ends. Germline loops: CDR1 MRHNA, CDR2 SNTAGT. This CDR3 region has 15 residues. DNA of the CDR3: TGTGCCAGCAGTCTGCAGCCCGGGTCCGCCAATGAGCAGTTCTTC. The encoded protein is CASSLQPGSANEQFF.

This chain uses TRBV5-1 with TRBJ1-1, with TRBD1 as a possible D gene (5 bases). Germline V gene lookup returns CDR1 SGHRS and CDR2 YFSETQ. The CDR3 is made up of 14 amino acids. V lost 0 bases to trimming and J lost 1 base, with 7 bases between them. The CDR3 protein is CASSLGRENTEAFF. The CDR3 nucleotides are TGCGCCAGCAGCTTGGGCAGGGAGAACACTGAAGCTTTCTTT. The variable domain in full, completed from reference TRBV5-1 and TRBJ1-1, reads KAGVTQTPRYLIKTRGQQVTLSCSPISGHRSVSWYQQTPGQGLQFLFEYFSETQRNKGNFPGRFSGRQFSNSRSEMNVSTLELGDSALYLCASSLGRENTEAFFGQGTRLTVV.

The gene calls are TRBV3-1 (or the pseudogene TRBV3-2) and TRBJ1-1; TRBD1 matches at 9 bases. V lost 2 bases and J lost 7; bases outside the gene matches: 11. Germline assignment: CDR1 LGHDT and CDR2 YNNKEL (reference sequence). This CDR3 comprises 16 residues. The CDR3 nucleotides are TGTGCCAGCAGCCAACGGACAGGGGCCCCTAGGGGTGAAGCTTTCTTT. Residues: CASSQRTGAPRGEAFF.

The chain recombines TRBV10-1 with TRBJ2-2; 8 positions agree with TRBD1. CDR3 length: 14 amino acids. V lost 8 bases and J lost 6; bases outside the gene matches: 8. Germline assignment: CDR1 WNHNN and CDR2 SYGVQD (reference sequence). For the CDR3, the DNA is TGCGCCAGCTCCTCAGGGGGCCGTGCCGGGGAGCTGTTTTTT. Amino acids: CASSSGGRAGELFF.

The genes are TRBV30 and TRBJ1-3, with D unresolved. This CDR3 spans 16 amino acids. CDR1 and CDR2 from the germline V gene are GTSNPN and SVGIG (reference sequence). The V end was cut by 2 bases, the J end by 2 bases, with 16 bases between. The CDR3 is CAWSYRGNQPGNTIYF. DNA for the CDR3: TGTGCCTGGAGTTATAGAGGGAATCAACCTGGAAACACCATATATTTT.

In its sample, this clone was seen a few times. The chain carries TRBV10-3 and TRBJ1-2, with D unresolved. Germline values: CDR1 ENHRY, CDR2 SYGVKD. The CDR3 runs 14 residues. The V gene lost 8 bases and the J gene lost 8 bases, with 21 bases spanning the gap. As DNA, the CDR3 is TGTGCCATCTTTTCGGGGATCCGTTTGAGCGGCTACACCTTC. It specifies CAIFSGIRLSGYTF.

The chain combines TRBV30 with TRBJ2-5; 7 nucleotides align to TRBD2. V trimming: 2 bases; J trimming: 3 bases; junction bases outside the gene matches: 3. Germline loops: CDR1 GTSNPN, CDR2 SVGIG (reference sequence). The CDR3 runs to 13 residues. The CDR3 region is CAWSFAGEETQYF. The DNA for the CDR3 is TGTGCCTGGAGTTTCGCGGGGGAAGAGACCCAGTACTTC.

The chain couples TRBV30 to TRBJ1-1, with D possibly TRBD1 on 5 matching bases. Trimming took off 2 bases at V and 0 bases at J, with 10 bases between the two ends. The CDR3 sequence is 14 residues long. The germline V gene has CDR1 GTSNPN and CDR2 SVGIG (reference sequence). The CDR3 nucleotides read TGTGCCTGGAGTAGGGGCAGCTTGAACACTGAAGCTTTCTTT. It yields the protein CAWSRGSLNTEAFF.

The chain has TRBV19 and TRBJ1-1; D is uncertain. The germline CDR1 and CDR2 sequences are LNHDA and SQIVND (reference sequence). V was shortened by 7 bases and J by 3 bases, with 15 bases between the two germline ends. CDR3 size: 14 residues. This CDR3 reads CASIGYEGDTEAFF. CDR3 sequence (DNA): TGTGCCAGTATTGGATACGAAGGAGACACTGAAGCTTTCTTT.

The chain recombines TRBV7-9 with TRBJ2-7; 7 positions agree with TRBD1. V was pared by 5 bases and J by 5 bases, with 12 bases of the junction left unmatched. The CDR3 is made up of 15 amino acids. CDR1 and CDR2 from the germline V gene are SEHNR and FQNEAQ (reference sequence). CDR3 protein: CASSLDRVNRNEQYF. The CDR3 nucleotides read TGTGCCAGCAGCCTAGACAGGGTGAATCGTAACGAGCAGTACTTC.

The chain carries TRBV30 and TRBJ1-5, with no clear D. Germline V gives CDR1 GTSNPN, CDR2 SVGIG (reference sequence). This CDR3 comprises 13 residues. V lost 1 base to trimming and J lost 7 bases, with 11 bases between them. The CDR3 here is CAWSAGRGQPQHF. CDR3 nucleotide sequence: TGTGCCTGGAGTGCGGGTAGAGGCCAGCCCCAGCATTTT.

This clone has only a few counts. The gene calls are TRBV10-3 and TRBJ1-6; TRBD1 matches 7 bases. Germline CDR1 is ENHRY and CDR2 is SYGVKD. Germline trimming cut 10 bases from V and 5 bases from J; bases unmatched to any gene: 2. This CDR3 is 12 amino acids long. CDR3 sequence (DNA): TGTGCCACAGGGGGACATAATTCACCCCTCCACTTT. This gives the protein CATGGHNSPLHF.